Each of the 29 T cell receptor beta chains below was sequenced from the same sample in a study of Graves' ophthalmopathy and Graves' hyperthyroidism. Amplifying from RNA transcripts, the study obtained TCR beta CDR3 regions. RT-PCR in the first round used HTBI primers; a second-round multiplex PCR followed. TCRdb independently ran MiXCR on the multiplex PCR reads; one entry per CDR3 protein. The table records some 1.1 million distinct CDR3 sequences, less than 45% of them present only once. The sequenced material came from peripheral blood or thyroid tissue (not recorded which). All receptors derive from an adult man with Graves' hyperthyroidism.

J is TRBJ2-7 and V is TRBV12-3 or TRBV12-4; 7 bases line up with TRBD2. The CDR3 totals 16 residues. V trimming: 2 bases; J trimming: 1 base; junction bases outside the gene matches: 8. The CDR3 nucleotides are TGTGCCAGCAGTTTATTGGGGGGGGGTGGGTCCTACGAGCAGTACTTC. Protein sequence: CASSLLGGGGSYEQYF.

Ten or more counts support this clonotype. CDR3 sequence: CASGRTTGDEQYF. The CDR3 DNA reads TGTGCCAGCGGGAGGACGACGGGGGACGAGCAGTACTTC. J is TRBJ2-7 and V is TRBV2, with D perhaps TRBD2 (6 bases). Trimming removed 8 bases at V and 5 bases at J, with 16 bases between. Germline V gene data show CDR1 as SNHLY and CDR2 as FYNNEI. This CDR3 has 13 residues.

This clonotype was found once. The chain has TRBV19 and TRBJ1-5; D gene unclear. The CDR3 totals 14 residues. Germline V gene sequence: CDR1 LNHDA, CDR2 SQIVND (reference sequence). Between the trimmed V and J ends, which lost 3 bases and 11 bases, there was a span of 17 bases. CDR3 residues: CASSINKVSETQHF. CDR3 in DNA: TGTGCCAGTAGTATTAACAAGGTTTCGGAGACCCAGCATTTT.

This clonotype was recorded only once. A read error may explain this, as a much larger clone is one base away. The chain uses TRBV19 and TRBJ2-6, with D perhaps matching TRBD2 (6 bases). Germline loops: CDR1 LNHDA, CDR2 SQIVND (reference sequence). This CDR3 comprises 16 residues. The DNA for the CDR3 is TGTGCCAGTAGTATGGAAGACAGAGGAGGGGCCAACGCCCTGACTTTC. It specifies CASSMEDRGGANALTF.

This clonotype occurred many times. This chain uses TRBV10-3 with TRBJ2-2; 11 bases line up with TRBD1. CDR1 and CDR2 from the germline V gene are ENHRY and SYGVKD. The CDR3 is 15 residues long. V was pared by 7 bases and J by 6 bases, with 7 bases of the junction left unmatched. CDR3: CAITRTGGAAGELFF. The CDR3 region has the DNA TGTGCCATCACAAGGACAGGGGGCGCCGCCGGGGAGCTGTTTTTT.

The chain joins TRBV5-1 to TRBJ2-2, with 7 bases that match TRBD2. Looked up from germline, CDR1 is SGHRS and CDR2 is YFSETQ. The CDR3 contains 16 residues. V shed 4 bases, J shed 1 base, and the junction held 7 bases outside the gene matches. In DNA form, the CDR3 reads TGCGCCAGCAGCCGGGAGGCAGCGGGGAACACCGGGGAGCTGTTTTTT. Translated, it gives CASSREAAGNTGELFF.

The rearrangement uses TRBV15 and TRBJ2-2; 8 bases are shared with TRBD1. Looked up from germline, CDR1 is LNHNV and CDR2 is YYDKDF (reference sequence). This CDR3 contains 15 residues. Germline trimming cut 3 bases from V and 6 bases from J; bases unmatched to any gene: 6. CDR3 region: CATSRLDRASGELFF. The CDR3 bases are TGTGCCACCAGCAGGTTGGACAGGGCATCCGGGGAGCTGTTTTTT.

This clonotype came up many times. The rearrangement uses TRBV2 and TRBJ1-5; perhaps TRBD1 as D (5 bases). V shed 7 bases and J shed 2 bases, with 12 bases lying between them. Germline CDR1 SNHLY, CDR2 FYNNEI. There are 14 residues in the CDR3. CDR3 coding DNA: TGTGCCAGCACCTATGGGGGAGGCAATCAGCCCCAGCATTTT. It encodes CASTYGGGNQPQHF.

This clonotype showed up just once. DNA of the CDR3: TGTGCCAGCAGCGTAGAGGATGAGGGAGAGACCCAGTACTTC. Translating it yields CASSVEDEGETQYF. The chain employs TRBV9 and TRBJ2-5, with a possible D match to TRBD2 (5 bases). The CDR3 has 14 amino acids. Germline V gene lookup returns CDR1 SGDLS and CDR2 YYNGEE. The V end was cut by 0 bases, the J end by 4 bases, with 10 bases between.

V is TRBV5-1 and J is TRBJ1-6, with 8 nucleotides matching TRBD1. The germline gives CDR1 SGHRS, CDR2 YFSETQ. The trim removed 1 base at V and 10 bases at J, leaving 10 bases unmatched. This CDR3 spans 16 amino acids. CDR3 sequence (DNA): TGCGCCAGCAGCTTGAACGCAGGGGGCGAGTACTCACCCCTCCACTTT. Protein sequence: CASSLNAGGEYSPLHF.

The V and J genes are TRBV19 and TRBJ1-1; no reliable D call. Germline CDR1 and CDR2: LNHDA and SQIVND (reference sequence). The CDR3 extends over 10 amino acids. The CDR3 spells CAIRRTEAFF. In DNA form, the CDR3 reads TGTGCAATACGCCGGACTGAAGCTTTCTTT.

This clonotype was picked up many times. The chain uses TRBV12-3 or TRBV12-4 and TRBJ1-2; TRBD1 aligns across 8 bases. After removal of 2 bases from V and 4 bases from J, the junction contained 6 bases not matched to a gene. The CDR3 length is 15 residues. The CDR3 sequence: CASSLRQGAIYGYTF. For the CDR3, the DNA is TGTGCCAGCAGTTTAAGGCAGGGGGCGATCTATGGCTACACCTTC.

This clonotype was seen a handful of times. The V call is TRBV20-1, the J call TRBJ2-5; 10 bases map to TRBD2. V was pared by 2 bases and J by 0 bases, with 12 bases of the junction left unmatched. Germline loops: CDR1 DFQATT, CDR2 SNEGSKA (reference sequence). This CDR3 contains 18 residues. This CDR3 is CSARLLIRTSGDQETQYF. CDR3 DNA sequence: TGCAGTGCTAGACTACTGATAAGGACTAGCGGTGACCAAGAGACCCAGTACTTC.

This clonotype was detected many times. V and J are TRBV6-5 and TRBJ2-7; D is undetermined. There are 11 residues in the CDR3. The germline V and J ends were trimmed by 7 bases and 9 bases, with 13 bases remaining between them. Germline V gives CDR1 MNHEY, CDR2 SVGAGI. CDR3 nucleotides: TGTGCCAGCATCAAGGGATCTGTGCAGTACTTC. It encodes CASIKGSVQYF.

The chain carries TRBV12-3 or TRBV12-4 and TRBJ2-7, with unresolved D. V lost 6 bases, J lost 1 base, and 16 bases lay in between. The CDR3 totals 15 residues. The CDR3 loop reads CASSPRLGPSYEQYF. The CDR3 nucleotides read TGTGCCAGCAGCCCTCGCTTGGGCCCTTCCTACGAGCAGTACTTC.

A word on this clonotype: This likely comes from a read error, as the CDR3 has no conserved phenylalanine or tryptophan at its end. The limits of the CDR3 on the DNA are not certain, so only TCRdb's listed CDR3 is given. The chain has TRBV7-9 and TRBJ2-6; the tabulated D call, TRBD1, remains unverified against the DNA. 12 amino acids form the CDR3, both terminal residues included. In germline, CDR1 is SEHNR, CDR2 FQNEAQ (reference sequence). CDR3 loop: CASSHVGQGAVT.

The gene calls are TRBV5-6 and TRBJ1-1; TRBD1 might be the D (5 bases). Germline V gene lookup returns CDR1 SGHDT and CDR2 YYEEEE. The ends were cut back, 2 bases at V and 10 bases at J, with 12 bases in the middle. The CDR3 totals 12 residues. Here the CDR3 reads CASSFRGRGAFF. The CDR3 DNA is TGTGCCAGCAGCTTCCGGGGCAGAGGAGCTTTCTTT.

This clonotype was seen many times. The chain joins TRBV20-1 to TRBJ1-5; 7 bases are a match to TRBD1. The CDR3 extends over 15 amino acids. Trimming took 0 bases from V and 7 from J; bases not matched to a gene: 9. Per the germline V gene, CDR1 is DFQATT and CDR2 is SNEGSKA (reference sequence). The CDR3 spells CSARDGNRGGQPQHF. In DNA form, the CDR3 reads TGCAGTGCTAGAGATGGGAACAGGGGAGGACAGCCCCAGCATTTT.

This clonotype was seen more than once but under ten times. The J gene is TRBJ2-2, the V gene TRBV12-3 or TRBV12-4; 9 nucleotides match TRBD2. V lost 5 bases to trimming and J lost 7 bases; unmatched junction nucleotides: 5. The CDR3 sequence is 14 residues long. CDR3 sequence reads: CASSKREEGGELFF. CDR3 coding DNA: TGTGCCAGCAGTAAGCGGGAGGAGGGCGGGGAGCTGTTTTTT.

J is TRBJ2-3 and V is TRBV7-3; no firm D call. The CDR3 contains 13 residues. CDR1 SGHTA and CDR2 FQGTGA come from the germline V gene. The V and J ends lost 1 base and 6 bases respectively, with 8 bases between them. The CDR3 nucleotides read TGTGCCAGCAGCTTAAGGAACGCGGATACGCAGTATTTT. This translates into CASSLRNADTQYF.

This clonotype appeared a few times. The chain employs TRBV19 and TRBJ2-7, with unresolved D. V lost 7 bases to trimming and J lost 2 bases, with 18 bases between them. Looked up from germline, CDR1 is LNHDA and CDR2 is SQIVND (reference sequence). The CDR3 has 15 residues. In DNA form, the CDR3 reads TGTGCCAGTAAACCCTCCGAGGAGCCGACCTACGAGCAGTACTTC. It codes for CASKPSEEPTYEQYF.

The chain carries TRBV12-3 or TRBV12-4 and TRBJ2-7; TRBD1 matches at 8 bases. The V and J ends lost 5 bases and 6 bases, in that order; junction bases with no gene match: 6. The CDR3 runs 13 residues. The CDR3 nucleotides read TGTGCCAGCAGTCAGCGGACAGGGACCGAGCAGTACTTC. Translated, it gives CASSQRTGTEQYF.

The rearrangement links TRBV20-1 to TRBJ1-1, with D hard to call. Trimming took off 5 bases at V and 1 base at J, with 14 bases between the two ends. Germline V lookup: CDR1 DFQATT, CDR2 SNEGSKA (reference sequence). This CDR3 is 14 amino acids long. The DNA of the CDR3 is TGCAGTGCTGGAAGGCAGATTGGGAACACTGAAGCTTTCTTT. Its translation: CSAGRQIGNTEAFF.

The chain joins TRBV6-5 to TRBJ2-7; D call uncertain. Trimming took off 2 bases at V and 2 bases at J, with 10 bases between the two ends. Germline CDR1 is MNHEY and CDR2 is SVGAGI. The CDR3 totals 14 residues. In DNA, the CDR3 is TGTGCCAGCAGTTACCCCGCCGCTACCTACGAGCAGTACTTC. It encodes CASSYPAATYEQYF.

Comment on this clonotype: This may arise from a read error, as a much more abundant clone is one base away. V is TRBV20-1 and J is TRBJ1-4; 9 nucleotides line up with TRBD1. CDR3 length: 14 amino acids. Germline CDR1 and CDR2: DFQATT and SNEGSKA (reference sequence). CDR3 loop: CSASSGQGNEELFF. DNA for the CDR3: TGCAGTGCTTCATCTGGACAGGGGAATGAAGAACTGTTTTTT.

This clonotype is a singleton in its sample. The chain uses TRBV2 and TRBJ2-5; 10 nucleotides align to TRBD2. Trimming at V came to 5 bases and at J to 5 bases, leaving 11 bases not matched to a gene. Germline-derived CDR1 and CDR2 are SNHLY and FYNNEI. This CDR3 comprises 16 residues. Here the CDR3 reads CASSQTLPGLAETQYF. CDR3 coding DNA: TGTGCCAGCAGTCAAACCCTGCCGGGACTAGCGGAGACCCAGTACTTC.

This clonotype was seen ten or more times. This chain uses TRBV7-6 with TRBJ2-2; 8 bases are shared with TRBD1. Looked up from germline, CDR1 is SGHVS and CDR2 is FNYEAQ. The CDR3 consists of 17 residues. The V and J ends lost 5 bases and 1 base, in that order; junction bases with no gene match: 9. CDR3 DNA: TGTGCCAGCAGCGCCGCGGACAGGGAGGAGAACACCGGGGAGCTGTTTTTT. It yields the protein CASSAADREENTGELFF.

V gene TRBV19 combines with J gene TRBJ1-5; D ambiguous. V lost 9 bases, J lost 4 bases, and 19 bases lay in between. CDR3 length: 15 amino acids. CDR1 is LNHDA, CDR2 SQIVND, per germline (reference sequence). The CDR3, as DNA: TGTGCCAGCCTCCCGCGGGGTGACGGAAATCAGCCCCAGCATTTT. This codes for CASLPRGDGNQPQHF.

In this sample, this clonotype turned up a few times. The rearrangement joins TRBV12-3 or TRBV12-4 to TRBJ1-2; D is unresolved. The ends were cut back, 6 bases at V and 8 bases at J, with 22 bases in the middle. The CDR3 is made up of 15 amino acids. In DNA, the CDR3 is TGTGCCAGCAGCCCTACCTCGCAGTCCCGCGGGGGCTACACCTTC. The encoded protein is CASSPTSQSRGGYTF.